This passage covers 8 T cell receptor beta chains from one sample sequenced in a study of technical replicates of blood from a few donors. Measured with immunoSEQ multiplex PCR; TCRdb has only the in-frame clones, and not every one. The repertoire includes tens of thousands of clones, around 90% of them detected once, and roughly 0.27% sits in the top ten. The sequenced sample was T cells isolated from PBMCs. The receptors here all came from a human donor in good health.

The chain joins TRBV7-9 to TRBJ1-4, with a tentative D call TRBD1 (5 bases). CDR1 is SEHNR and CDR2 is FQNEAQ in the germline V gene (reference sequence). The V end was cut by 6 bases, the J end by 8 bases, with 19 bases between. This CDR3 is 15 amino acids long. As DNA, the CDR3 is TGTGCCAGCAGGCCGCCCGGGACTCAGGGAGAAAAACTGTTTTTT. Translating it yields CASRPPGTQGEKLFF. The whole variable domain, filled in from reference TRBV7-9 and TRBJ1-4, reads DTGVSQNPRHKITKRGQNVTFRCDPISEHNRLYWYRQTLGQGPEFLTYFQNEAQLEKSRLLSDRFSAERPKGSFSTLEIQRTEQGDSAMYLCASRPPGTQGEKLFFGSGTQLSVL.

The chain employs TRBV9 and TRBJ1-5, with D maybe TRBD1 (6 bases). This CDR3 contains 16 residues. V shed 4 bases and J shed 1 base, with 15 bases lying between them. The V gene's germline CDR1 is SGDLS and CDR2 YYNGEE. The DNA of the CDR3 is TGTGCCAGCAGCCCGGGGGGCGGGCCGAGCAATCAGCCCCAGCATTTT. Residues: CASSPGGGPSNQPQHF. Looking up the rest from reference TRBV9 and TRBJ1-5 gives the full variable domain: DSGVTQTPKHLITATGQRVTLRCSPRSGDLSVYWYQQSLDQGLQFLIQYYNGEERAKGNILERFSAQQFPDLHSELNLSSLELGDSALYFCASSPGGGPSNQPQHFGDGTRLSIL.

The chain links TRBV7-8 to TRBJ2-1; no definite D call. This CDR3 contains 10 residues. Germline CDR1 is SGHVS and CDR2 is FQNEAQ. The V and J ends lost 10 bases and 10 bases respectively, with 11 bases between them. The DNA for the CDR3 is TGTGCCATCCTACCCGGGGAGCAGTTCTTC. It specifies CAILPGEQFF.

J is TRBJ2-1 and V is TRBV9; 8 bases agree with TRBD2. The CDR3 loop spans 15 amino acids. Germline V gene data show CDR1 as SGDLS and CDR2 as YYNGEE. The ends lost 0 bases at V and 8 bases at J; junction bases unmatched: 7. For the CDR3, the DNA is TGTGCCAGCAGCGTAGATATAGCGGGATGGGATGAGCAGTTCTTC. It specifies CASSVDIAGWDEQFF.

The V call is TRBV7-9, the J call TRBJ2-7; weak D call: TRBD2 (7 bases). Germline V gene sequence: CDR1 SEHNR, CDR2 FQNEAQ (reference sequence). The CDR3 is 11 residues long. V was pared by 9 bases and J by 7 bases, with 13 bases between. The CDR3 coding sequence is TGTGCCAGTTCAGGGGAGGGGGAGCAGTACTTC. This codes for CASSGEGEQYF.

This clone has just one count. The chain uses TRBV2 and TRBJ2-7; 7 bases line up with TRBD1. The CDR3 loop spans 12 amino acids. Looked up from germline, CDR1 is SNHLY and CDR2 is FYNNEI. Germline trimming cut 8 bases from V and 5 bases from J; bases unmatched to any gene: 6. In DNA, the CDR3 is TGTGCCAGCGTGCCAGGGGGTCACGAGCAGTACTTC. Protein product: CASVPGGHEQYF.

The genes are TRBV9 and TRBJ2-3; 8 nucleotides align to TRBD2. The germline V gene has CDR1 SGDLS and CDR2 YYNGEE. J was trimmed by 4 bases and V by 0 bases; bases with no gene match: 4. The CDR3 consists of 15 residues. The chain's CDR3 is CASSVVGLGADTQYF. The CDR3 coding sequence is TGTGCCAGCAGCGTAGTGGGACTAGGCGCAGATACGCAGTATTTT. Combining the CDR3 with reference TRBV9 and TRBJ2-3 gives the whole variable domain DSGVTQTPKHLITATGQRVTLRCSPRSGDLSVYWYQQSLDQGLQFLIQYYNGEERAKGNILERFSAQQFPDLHSELNLSSLELGDSALYFCASSVVGLGADTQYFGPGTRLTVL.

The V call is TRBV7-9, the J call TRBJ2-5; possible D gene TRBD2, 6 bases. CDR3 length: 15 amino acids. Germline V CDR1 and CDR2: SEHNR, FQNEAQ (reference sequence). Trimming removed 1 base from V and 2 bases from J, with 11 bases in between. CDR3 nucleotide sequence: TGTGCCAGCAGCTTAGGTGTAGCGGCTCAAGAGACCCAGTACTTC. Translating gives CASSLGVAAQETQYF.